This T cell receptor beta chain was recovered during a study of blood T cells in healthy people across ages. A second PCR, run for about 6 to 11 cycles, used a sample-barcoded 5' primer plus a J-beta primer mix. TCRdb re-called the 5' RACE reads with MiXCR, one entry per CDR3 protein. The data contain approximately 1.5 million distinct CDR3 sequences, 42% of them singletons. The germline CDR1 and CDR2 sequences are SGHNT and YENEEA. This CDR3 comprises 17 residues. V was trimmed by 0 bases and J by 1 base, leaving 14 bases between them. This clonotype turned up a few times. The antigen is unknown. Findings and caveats of the study: Naive T cell percentage strongly correlated with TCR beta diversity. Age brought a roughly linear fall in TCR beta diversity measured per million T cells.

The chain carries TRBV11-3 and TRBJ2-3, with D maybe TRBD2 (5 bases). This clonotype was sampled from a woman between 18 and 29 years old in good health. Sequences were obtained from blood. In DNA form, the CDR3 reads TGTGCCAGCAGCTTAGACTCTGCGGGTTCGGGCACAGATACGCAGTATTTT. Protein: CASSLDSAGSGTDTQYF.